This T cell receptor beta chain derives from a study of blood T cells in healthy people across ages. This clonotype has just a few counts. About 10 milliliters of peripheral blood were drawn from each donor into EDTA-treated tubes. Together with a sample-barcoded 5' primer, a J-beta primer mix was included in a second PCR lasting roughly 6 to 12 cycles. TCRdb passed the 5' RACE reads through MiXCR, listing each CDR3 protein once. Of 1.4 million or so distinct CDR3 sequences in the sample, roughly 43% were seen once. The receptor was derived from a woman under 30 in good health. Sequenced material: blood.

The CDR3 DNA reads TGTGCCAGCAACCGGGGGGAGCAAGAGACCCAGTACTTC. It translates to CASNRGEQETQYF. The rearrangement links TRBV9 to TRBJ2-5; TRBD2 matches 7 bases. The V gene end was trimmed by 6 bases and the J gene end by 2 bases; junction bases not matched to a gene: 4. The germline V gene encodes CDR1 SGDLS and CDR2 YYNGEE. The CDR3 sequence is 13 residues long.